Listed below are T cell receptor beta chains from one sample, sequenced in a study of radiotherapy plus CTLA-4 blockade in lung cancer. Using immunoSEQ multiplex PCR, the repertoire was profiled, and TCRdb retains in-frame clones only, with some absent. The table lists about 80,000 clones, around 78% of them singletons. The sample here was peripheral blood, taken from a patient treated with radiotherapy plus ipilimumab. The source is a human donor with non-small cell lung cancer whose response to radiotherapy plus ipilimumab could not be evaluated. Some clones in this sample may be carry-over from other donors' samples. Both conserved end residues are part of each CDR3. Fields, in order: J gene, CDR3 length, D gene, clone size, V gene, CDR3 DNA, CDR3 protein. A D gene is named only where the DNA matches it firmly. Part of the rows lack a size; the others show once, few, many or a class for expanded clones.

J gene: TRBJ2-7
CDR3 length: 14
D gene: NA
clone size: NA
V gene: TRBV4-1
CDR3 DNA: TGCGCCAGCAGCCCTGCCGCGGGGATCGGCGAGCAGTACTTC
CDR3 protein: CASSPAAGIGEQYF

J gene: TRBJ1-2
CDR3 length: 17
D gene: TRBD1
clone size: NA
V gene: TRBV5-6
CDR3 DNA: TGTGCCAGCAGCTTGACCGGGACAGGGGACCTAGGCTATGGCTACACCTTC
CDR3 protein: CASSLTGTGDLGYGYTF

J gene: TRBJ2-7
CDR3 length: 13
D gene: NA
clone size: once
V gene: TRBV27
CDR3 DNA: TGTGCCAGCAGTTTTCGGCAGGGAACCGAGCAGTACTTC
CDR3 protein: CASSFRQGTEQYF

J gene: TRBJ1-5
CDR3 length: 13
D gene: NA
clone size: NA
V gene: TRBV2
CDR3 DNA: TGTGCCAGCACGGGAGGGCAGGATCAGCCCCAGCATTTT
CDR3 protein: CASTGGQDQPQHF

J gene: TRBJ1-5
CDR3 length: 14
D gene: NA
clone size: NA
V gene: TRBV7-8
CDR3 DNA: TGTGCCAGCAGCTTCCATGGCGGGGCGCAGCCCCAGCATTTT
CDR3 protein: CASSFHGGAQPQHF

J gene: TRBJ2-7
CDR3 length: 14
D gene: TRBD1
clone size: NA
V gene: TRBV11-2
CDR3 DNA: TGTGCCAGCAGCCAGGACAGGGTATCGGGCGAGCAGTACTTC
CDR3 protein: CASSQDRVSGEQYF

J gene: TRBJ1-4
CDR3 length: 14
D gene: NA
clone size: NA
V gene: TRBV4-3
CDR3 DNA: TGCGCCAGCAGCCAACAATGGACAGCGGAAAAACTGTTTTTT
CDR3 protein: CASSQQWTAEKLFF

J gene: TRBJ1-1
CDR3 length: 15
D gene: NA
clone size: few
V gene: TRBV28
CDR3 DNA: TGTGCCAGCAGTTTATCTCGACAGGAAAGGACTGAAGCTTTCTTT
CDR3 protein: CASSLSRQERTEAFF

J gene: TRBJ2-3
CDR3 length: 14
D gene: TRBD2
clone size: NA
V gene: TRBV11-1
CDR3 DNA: TGTGCCAGCAACCCCCGGGGGGGATCGGGTACGCAGTATTTT
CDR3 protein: CASNPRGGSGTQYF

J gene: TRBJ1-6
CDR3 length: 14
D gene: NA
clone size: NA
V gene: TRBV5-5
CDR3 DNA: TGTGCCAGCAGCTTGGGCGGGGGCGATTCACCCCTCCACTTT
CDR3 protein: CASSLGGGDSPLHF

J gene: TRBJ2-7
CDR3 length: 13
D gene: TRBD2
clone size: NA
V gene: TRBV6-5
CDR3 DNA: TGTGCCAGCAGCCCAACGGGGGGCTACGAGCAGTACTTC
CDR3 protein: CASSPTGGYEQYF

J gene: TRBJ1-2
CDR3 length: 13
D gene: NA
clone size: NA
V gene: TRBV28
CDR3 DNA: TGTGCCAGCAGTTTAGGGCTATTCTATGGCTACACCTTC
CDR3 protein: CASSLGLFYGYTF

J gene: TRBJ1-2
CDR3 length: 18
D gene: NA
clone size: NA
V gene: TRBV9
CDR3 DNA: TGTGCCAGCAGCGTTTTAGTGGGCAGGCGGGGAGCTAACTATGGCTACACCTTC
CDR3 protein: CASSVLVGRRGANYGYTF

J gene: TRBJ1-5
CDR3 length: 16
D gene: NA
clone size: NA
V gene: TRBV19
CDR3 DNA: TGTGCCAGTAGTATAGCCGGGACACTTGGTAATCAGCCCCAGCATTTT
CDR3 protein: CASSIAGTLGNQPQHF

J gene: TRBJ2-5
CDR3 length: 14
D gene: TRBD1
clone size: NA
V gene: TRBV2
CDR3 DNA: TGTGCCAGCAGTGCCCAGGGGGTACGGGAGACCCAGTACTTC
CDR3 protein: CASSAQGVRETQYF

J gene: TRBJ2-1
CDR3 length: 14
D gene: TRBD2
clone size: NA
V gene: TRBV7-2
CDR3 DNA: TGTGCCAGCAGCTTAGCGGGCGGGGGGGGTGAGCAGTTCTTC
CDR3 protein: CASSLAGGGGEQFF

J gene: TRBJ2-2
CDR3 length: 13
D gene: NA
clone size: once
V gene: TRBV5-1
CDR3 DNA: TGCGCCAGCAGGATCACAGACACCGGGGAGCTGTTTTTT
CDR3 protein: CASRITDTGELFF

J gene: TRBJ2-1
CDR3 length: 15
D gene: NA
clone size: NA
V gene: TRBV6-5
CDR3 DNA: TGTGCCAGCAGAAAACAGGGTAACTCCTACAATGAGCAGTTCTTC
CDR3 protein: CASRKQGNSYNEQFF

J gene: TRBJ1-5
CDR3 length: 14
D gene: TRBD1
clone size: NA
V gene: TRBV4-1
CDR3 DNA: TGCGCCAGCAGCCCGGACAGGGCGCAACAGCCCCAGCATTTT
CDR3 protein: CASSPDRAQQPQHF

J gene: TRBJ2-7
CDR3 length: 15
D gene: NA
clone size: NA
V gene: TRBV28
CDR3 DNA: TGTGCCAGCAGCCTGTGGGCGGGACAGACCTACGAGCAGTACTTC
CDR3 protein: CASSLWAGQTYEQYF

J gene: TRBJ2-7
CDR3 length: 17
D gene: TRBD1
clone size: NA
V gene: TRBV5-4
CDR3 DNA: TGTGCCAGCAGCTTGGGGGCAGGGGGCGCGGGTTACTACGAGCAGTACTTC
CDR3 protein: CASSLGAGGAGYYEQYF

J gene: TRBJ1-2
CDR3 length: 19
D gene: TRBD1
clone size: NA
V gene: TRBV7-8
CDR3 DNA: TGTGCCAGCAGCTACGCCCGTCGAACAGGGGCCCTAGCTAACTATGGCTACACCTTC
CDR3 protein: CASSYARRTGALANYGYTF

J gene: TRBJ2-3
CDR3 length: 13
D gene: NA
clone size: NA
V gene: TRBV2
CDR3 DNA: TGTGCCAGCAGTGGACTACTCACAGATACGCAGTATTTT
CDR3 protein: CASSGLLTDTQYF

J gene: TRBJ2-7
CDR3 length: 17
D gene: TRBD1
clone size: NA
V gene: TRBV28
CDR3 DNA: TGTGCCAGCAGTTTGGCCTTGGGACAGGGTACATCCTACGAGCAGTACTTC
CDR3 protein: CASSLALGQGTSYEQYF

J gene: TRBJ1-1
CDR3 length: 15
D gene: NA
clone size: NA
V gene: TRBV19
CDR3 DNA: TGTGCCAGTAGTATTCTGGACAGACCGAACACTGAAGCTTTCTTT
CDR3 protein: CASSILDRPNTEAFF

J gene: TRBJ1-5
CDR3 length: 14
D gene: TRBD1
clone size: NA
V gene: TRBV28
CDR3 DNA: TGTGCCAGCAGACCGACAGGGCGGAATCAGCCCCAGCATTTT
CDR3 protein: CASRPTGRNQPQHF

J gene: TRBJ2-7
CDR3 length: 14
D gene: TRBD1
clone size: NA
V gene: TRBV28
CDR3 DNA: TGTGCCAGCAGGGACCCGGGACAGGGAGACGAGCAGTACTTC
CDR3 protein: CASRDPGQGDEQYF

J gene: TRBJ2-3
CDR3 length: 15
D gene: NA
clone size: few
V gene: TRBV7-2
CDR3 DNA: TGTGCCAGCAGCTTAGGGGCTAGCCCGAGAGATACGCAGTATTTT
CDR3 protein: CASSLGASPRDTQYF

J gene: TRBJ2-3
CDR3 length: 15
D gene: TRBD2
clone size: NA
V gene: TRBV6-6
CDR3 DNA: TGTGCCAGCAGTTACCAGCGGGGGGTCGCAGATACGCAGTATTTT
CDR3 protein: CASSYQRGVADTQYF

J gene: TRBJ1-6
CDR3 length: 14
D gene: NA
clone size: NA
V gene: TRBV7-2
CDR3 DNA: TGTGCCAGCACCCTGAGGCAGGGTGGTTCACCCCTCCACTTT
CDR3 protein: CASTLRQGGSPLHF

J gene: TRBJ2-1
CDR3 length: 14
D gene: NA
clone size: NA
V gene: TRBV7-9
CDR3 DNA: TGTGCCAGCAGCCCGACCTCCGACAGAAATGAGCAGTTCTTC
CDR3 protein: CASSPTSDRNEQFF

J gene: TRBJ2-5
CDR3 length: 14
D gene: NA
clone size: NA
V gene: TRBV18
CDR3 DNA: TGTGCCAGCTCACCAGGGGGCTCTCAAGAGACCCAGTACTTC
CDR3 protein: CASSPGGSQETQYF

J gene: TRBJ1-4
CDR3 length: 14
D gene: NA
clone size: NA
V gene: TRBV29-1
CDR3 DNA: TGCAGCGTTGAAAATAAGGGGCTTAATGAAAAACTGTTTTTT
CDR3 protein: CSVENKGLNEKLFF

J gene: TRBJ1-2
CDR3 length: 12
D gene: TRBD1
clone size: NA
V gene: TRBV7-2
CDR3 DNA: TGTGCCAGCACTACCACAGGGGCTGGCTACACCTTC
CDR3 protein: CASTTTGAGYTF

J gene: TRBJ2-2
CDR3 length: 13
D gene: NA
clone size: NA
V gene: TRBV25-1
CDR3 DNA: TGTGCCAGCAGTGAACCTAACACCGGGGAGCTGTTTTTT
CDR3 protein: CASSEPNTGELFF

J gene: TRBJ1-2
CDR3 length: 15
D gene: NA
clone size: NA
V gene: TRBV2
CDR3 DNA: TGTGCCAGCAGTGTGCGACAGATAGCTAACTATGGCTACACCTTC
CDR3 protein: CASSVRQIANYGYTF

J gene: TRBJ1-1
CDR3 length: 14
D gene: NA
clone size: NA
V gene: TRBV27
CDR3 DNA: TGTGCCAGCAGTTTAAATCGTGTGAACACTGAAGCTTTCTTT
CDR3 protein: CASSLNRVNTEAFF

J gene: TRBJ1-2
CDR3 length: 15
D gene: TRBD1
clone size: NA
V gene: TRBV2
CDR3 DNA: TGTGCCAGCAGACCACCGGGACAGGGGGCCTATGGCTACACCTTC
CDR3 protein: CASRPPGQGAYGYTF

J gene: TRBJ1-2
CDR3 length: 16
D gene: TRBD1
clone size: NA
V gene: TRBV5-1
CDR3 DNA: TGCGCCAGCAGCACGGGACAGACCTCTACTAACTATGGCTACACCTTC
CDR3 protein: CASSTGQTSTNYGYTF

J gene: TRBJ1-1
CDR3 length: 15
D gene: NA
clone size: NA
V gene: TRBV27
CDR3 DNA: TGTGCCAGCAGTTTATCGACGGGGGGCGGCACTGAAGCTTTCTTT
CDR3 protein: CASSLSTGGGTEAFF

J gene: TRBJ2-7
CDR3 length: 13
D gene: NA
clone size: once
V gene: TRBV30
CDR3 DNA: TGTGCCTGCCTCGGGGGGCCCTCCTACGAGCAGTACTTC
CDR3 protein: CACLGGPSYEQYF

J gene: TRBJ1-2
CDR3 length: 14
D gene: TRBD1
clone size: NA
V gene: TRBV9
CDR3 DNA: TGTGCCAGCAGCGCCTCAGGGGGCAACTATGGCTACACCTTC
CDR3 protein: CASSASGGNYGYTF

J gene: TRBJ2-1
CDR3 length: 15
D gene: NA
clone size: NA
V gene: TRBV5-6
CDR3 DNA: TGTGCCAGCAGCTTGGGGTTTAGCTCCTACAATGAGCAGTTCTTC
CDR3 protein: CASSLGFSSYNEQFF

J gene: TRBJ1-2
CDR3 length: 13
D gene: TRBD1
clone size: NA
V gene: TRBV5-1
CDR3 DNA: TGCGCCAGCAGCTCACAGGGGGGAGATGGCTACACCTTC
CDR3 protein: CASSSQGGDGYTF

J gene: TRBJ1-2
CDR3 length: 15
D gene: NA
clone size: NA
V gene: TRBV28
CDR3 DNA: TGTGCCAGCAGTCTCGGAGTAGGCGGGAGCTATGGCTACACCTTC
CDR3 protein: CASSLGVGGSYGYTF

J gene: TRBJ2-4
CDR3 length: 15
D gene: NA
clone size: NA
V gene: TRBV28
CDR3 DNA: TGTGCCAGCAGTCCCTTACAGGATCCCAAAAACATTCAGTACTTC
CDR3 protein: CASSPLQDPKNIQYF

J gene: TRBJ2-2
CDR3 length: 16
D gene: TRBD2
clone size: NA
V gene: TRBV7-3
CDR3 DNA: TGTGCCAGCAGCTTAATGGGCGGGGGGGCCCCCGGGGAGCTGTTTTTT
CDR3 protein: CASSLMGGGAPGELFF

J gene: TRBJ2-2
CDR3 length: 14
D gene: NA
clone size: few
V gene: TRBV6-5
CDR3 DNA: TGTGCCAGCAGGCCCCCGGGGTATGGCGGGGAGCTGTTTTTT
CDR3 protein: CASRPPGYGGELFF

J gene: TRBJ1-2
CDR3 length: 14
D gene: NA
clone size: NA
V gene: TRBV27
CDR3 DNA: TGTGCCAGCAGTTCCTCGACAAGGGGCTATGGCTACACCTTC
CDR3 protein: CASSSSTRGYGYTF

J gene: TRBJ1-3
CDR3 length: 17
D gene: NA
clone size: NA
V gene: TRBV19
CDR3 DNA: TGTGCCAGTAGTACGATGGATACAGGGAGCTCTGGAAACACCATATATTTT
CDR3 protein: CASSTMDTGSSGNTIYF

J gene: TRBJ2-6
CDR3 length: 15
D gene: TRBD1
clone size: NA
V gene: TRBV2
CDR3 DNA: TGTGCCAGCACCGCGGACAGGTCGGGGGCCAACGTCCTGACTTTC
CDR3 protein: CASTADRSGANVLTF

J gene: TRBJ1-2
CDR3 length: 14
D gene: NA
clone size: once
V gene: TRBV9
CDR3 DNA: TGTGCCAGCAGCGTAGAGGGCAGGGCCGGTGGCTACACCTTC
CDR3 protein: CASSVEGRAGGYTF

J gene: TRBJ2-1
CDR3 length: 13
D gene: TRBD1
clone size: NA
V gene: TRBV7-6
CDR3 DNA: TGTGCCAGCAGCCGGGACAGAGACAATGAGCAGTTCTTC
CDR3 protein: CASSRDRDNEQFF

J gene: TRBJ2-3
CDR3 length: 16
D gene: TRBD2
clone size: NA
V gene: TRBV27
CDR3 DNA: TGTGCCAGCAGTTTACTCGGGGGGGGGAGCACAGATACGCAGTATTTT
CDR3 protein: CASSLLGGGSTDTQYF

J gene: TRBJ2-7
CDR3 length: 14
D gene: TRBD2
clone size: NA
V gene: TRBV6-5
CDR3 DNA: TGTGCCAGCAGTTACTCGGTGGGGGGGAGGGAGCAGTACTTC
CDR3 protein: CASSYSVGGREQYF

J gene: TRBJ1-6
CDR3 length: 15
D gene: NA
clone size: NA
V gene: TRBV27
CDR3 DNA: TGTGCCAGCAGTGGGGCGGGGCACTATAATTCACCCCTCCACTTT
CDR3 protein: CASSGAGHYNSPLHF

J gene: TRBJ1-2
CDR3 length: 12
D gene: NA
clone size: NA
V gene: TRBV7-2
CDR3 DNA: TGTGCCAGCAGCCGATCGGGGTATGGCTACACCTTC
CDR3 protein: CASSRSGYGYTF

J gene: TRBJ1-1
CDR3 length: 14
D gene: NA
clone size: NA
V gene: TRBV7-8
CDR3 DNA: TGTGCCAGCAGCTTAGTACAGGGTAACACTGAAGCTTTCTTT
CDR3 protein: CASSLVQGNTEAFF

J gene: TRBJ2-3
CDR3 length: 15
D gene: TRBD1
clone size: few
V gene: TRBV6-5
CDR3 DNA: TGTGCCACCGCCCTTCTGGGACAGGGGATGGATACGCAGTATTTT
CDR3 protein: CATALLGQGMDTQYF

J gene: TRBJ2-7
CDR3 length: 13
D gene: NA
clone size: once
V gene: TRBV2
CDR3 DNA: TGTGCCAGCAGCTCCAAAGAGGGATCCGAGCAGTACTTC
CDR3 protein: CASSSKEGSEQYF